These 24 T cell receptor beta chains originate from one sample sequenced in a study of CD8 T cells in ankylosing spondylitis. Their recognized antigens are unknown. MiXCR was run by TCRdb on the 5' RACE reads, yielding one entry per CDR3 protein. The profile shows 500,000 or so distinct CDR3 sequences, roughly 5.3% of them singletons. Study conclusions and caveats: What seemed typical of ankylosing spondylitis blood was a TCR beta motif built from roughly eight highly homologous variants.

Sample: blood, either unsorted or a sorted T cell fraction (not recorded which). These receptor sequences come from a male donor with ankylosing spondylitis.

This clonotype was counted ten times or more. V gene TRBV20-1 combines with J gene TRBJ2-1; 10 nucleotides match TRBD1. CDR1 is DFQATT, CDR2 SNEGSKA, per germline (reference sequence). The CDR3 is 15 residues long. V was pared by 6 bases and J by 3 bases, with 8 bases of the junction left unmatched. CDR3 in DNA: TGCAGTGCCCCCCGCGGGACAGGGGACTACAATGAGCAGTTCTTC. Its protein product is CSAPRGTGDYNEQFF.

This clonotype was seen at least ten times. The CDR3 bases are TGTGCCAGCAGCGGCAGACAGGACTATGGCTACACCTTC. Translating gives CASSGRQDYGYTF. The V and J genes are TRBV9 and TRBJ1-2, with TRBD1 as a possible D gene (6 bases). Germline loops: CDR1 SGDLS, CDR2 YYNGEE. Trimming pared 3 bases from V and 3 bases from J, leaving 9 bases between. The CDR3 has 13 residues.

In its sample, this clonotype was seen many times. The V and J genes are TRBV6-5 and TRBJ2-7; 11 nucleotides align to TRBD2. CDR3 length: 16 residues. The trim removed 4 bases at V and 4 bases at J, leaving 9 bases unmatched. CDR1 is MNHEY, CDR2 SVGAGI, per germline. The CDR3 region has the DNA TGTGCCAGCAGTTTCGGACTAGCGGGTCATGGGTACGAGCAGTACTTC. Its translation is CASSFGLAGHGYEQYF.

This clonotype has at least ten counts. One junction end does not reproduce the germline sequence, and a read error may be involved. The chain links TRBV20-1 to TRBJ1-4; TRBD1 might be the D (5 bases). Germline-derived CDR1 and CDR2 are DFQATT and SNEGSKA (reference sequence). The CDR3 spans 16 residues. For the CDR3, the DNA is TGCAGTGCTAGATGGGACCTTACAGCTCGGCCAAGGTCAATTGTTTTT. Amino acids: CSARWDLTARPRSIVF.

This clonotype was seen repeatedly, ten times or more. The chain employs TRBV20-1 and TRBJ2-1; D possibly corresponds to TRBD2 (6 bases). This CDR3 is built from 15 residues. CDR1 and CDR2 (germline): DFQATT, SNEGSKA (reference sequence). V lost 4 bases, J lost 0 bases, and 13 bases lay in between. In DNA, the CDR3 is TGCAGTGCTATTGGAGGGCCGAGCTCCTACAATGAGCAGTTCTTC. It yields the protein CSAIGGPSSYNEQFF.

Turning to this clonotype: A much larger clone lies a single base off, so this may be a read error. This chain joins TRBV20-1 and TRBJ2-7, with TRBD2 identical over 8 bases. The CDR3 sequence is 12 residues long. The germline CDR1 and CDR2 sequences are DFQATT and SNEGSKA (reference sequence). Trimming took 2 bases from V and 11 from J; bases not matched to a gene: 8. CDR3 sequence reads: CSARPAGVREYF. The DNA of the CDR3 is TGCAGTGCTAGACCAGCGGGGGTGCGTGAGTACTTC.

The chain uses TRBV15 and TRBJ2-7; D gene uncertain. V was cut by 0 bases and J by 4 bases, with 7 bases left in between. There are 13 residues in the CDR3. Germline V CDR1 and CDR2: LNHNV, YYDKDF (reference sequence). The CDR3 loop reads CATSREGFYEQYF. CDR3 coding DNA: TGTGCCACCAGCAGAGAAGGATTTTACGAGCAGTACTTC.

This clonotype was seen ten or more times. The chain has TRBV9 and TRBJ2-1; weak D call: TRBD2 (5 bases). The V end lost 3 bases, the J end lost 0 bases, and 22 bases lay between the germline ends. CDR3 size: 19 residues. Germline loops: CDR1 SGDLS, CDR2 YYNGEE. CDR3 amino acids: CASSAINRRVSSSYNEQFF. CDR3 coding DNA: TGTGCCAGCAGCGCCATAAATAGGCGGGTCTCGAGCTCCTACAATGAGCAGTTCTTC.

The table lists this clonotype with many counts. This chain links TRBV9 with TRBJ2-1; either TRBD1 or TRBD2 may fit D (5 bases each). Per the germline V gene, CDR1 is SGDLS and CDR2 is YYNGEE. The CDR3 totals 15 residues. Trimming stripped 0 bases from V and 2 bases from J, with 9 bases between. The CDR3 sequence: CASSVVKGPYNEQFF. The CDR3 DNA reads as TGTGCCAGCAGCGTAGTTAAGGGACCCTACAATGAGCAGTTCTTC.

In its sample, this clonotype was seen many times. The rearrangement uses TRBV25-1 and TRBJ2-7; D unclear. V shed 1 base and J shed 7 bases, with 14 bases lying between them. Germline V CDR1 and CDR2: MGHDK, SYGVNS. This CDR3 spans 14 amino acids. This CDR3 is CASSESAVYLEQYF. The CDR3 DNA follows: TGTGCCAGCAGTGAATCGGCCGTCTACCTTGAGCAGTACTTC.

This clonotype was seen at least ten times. CDR3 coding DNA: TGTGCCAGCAGCTTAGGAGGAGCTAGCGGACATCGGGAGCAGTTCTTC. Protein: CASSLGGASGHREQFF. V gene TRBV5-4 combines with J gene TRBJ2-1, with 7 positions matching TRBD2. The CDR3 length is 16 residues. Per the germline V gene, CDR1 is SGHNT and CDR2 is YYREEE (reference sequence). J gave up 10 bases and V 2 bases, and 15 bases lay outside the gene matches.

This clonotype showed up many times. The chain carries TRBV12-3 or TRBV12-4 and TRBJ2-5, with TRBD1 as a possible D gene (5 bases). V was trimmed by 3 bases and J by 2 bases, leaving 10 bases between them. The CDR3 runs to 14 residues. DNA of the CDR3: TGTGCCAGCAGTTTTGGACAAGCACAAGAGACCCAGTACTTC. Encoded protein: CASSFGQAQETQYF.

This clonotype has a count of ten or more. This chain joins TRBV5-8 and TRBJ1-5, with D possibly matching TRBD1 (5 bases). V was trimmed by 4 bases and J by 5 bases, leaving 19 bases between them. Germline V lookup: CDR1 SGHTS, CDR2 YDEGEE. This CDR3 is built from 16 residues. CDR3 DNA: TGTGCCAGCAGCCCCCGGGGGGGATATTGGGATCAGCCCCAGCATTTT. It yields the protein CASSPRGGYWDQPQHF.

With regard to this clonotype: This may be a read error: a much more frequent sequence differs by one nucleotide. The rearrangement joins TRBV4-3 to TRBJ1-1; D not certain. CDR1 and CDR2 from the germline V gene are LGHNA and YSLEER. The CDR3 totals 14 residues. V gave up 3 bases and J gave up 1 base, with 9 bases separating them. CDR3 coding DNA: TGCGCCAGCAGCCAGCTGCCGAAGAACACTGAAGCTTTCTTT. Its translation is CASSQLPKNTEAFF.

There are a few counts of this clonotype. CDR3 region: CASSRAGAGSYEQYF. In nucleotides, the CDR3 is TGTGCCAGCAGCCGTGCCGGGGCGGGGTCCTACGAGCAGTACTTC. The chain uses TRBV7-8 and TRBJ2-7, with D perhaps matching TRBD2 (6 bases). The length of the CDR3 is 15 residues. The V end lost 5 bases, the J end lost 1 base, and 15 bases lay between the germline ends. In germline, CDR1 is SGHVS, CDR2 FQNEAQ.

This clonotype was seen many times. The chain joins TRBV15 to TRBJ2-1, with 9 bases matching TRBD2. CDR1 LNHNV and CDR2 YYDKDF come from the germline V gene (reference sequence). The J segment lost 4 bases and the V segment lost 1 base, leaving 2 bases of the junction unmatched. CDR3 length: 15 amino acids. The CDR3 DNA sequence: TGTGCCACCAGCAGAGTGAGCGGGAGGTACAATGAGCAGTTCTTC. It is translated as CATSRVSGRYNEQFF. The whole variable domain, filled in from reference TRBV15 and TRBJ2-1, reads DAMVIQNPRYQVTQFGKPVTLSCSQTLNHNVMYWYQQKSSQAPKLLFHYYDKDFNNEADTPDNFQSRRPNTSFCFLDIRSPGLGDTAMYLCATSRVSGRYNEQFFGPGTRLTVL.

This clonotype was seen a handful of times. This could be a read error, since a much larger clone is one nucleotide away. The CDR3 loop is CASSSGQSQETQYF. The CDR3 region has the DNA TGTGCCAGCAGTTCGGGACAGTCCCAAGAGACCCAGTACTTC. The V and J genes are TRBV7-9 and TRBJ2-5; 7 bases line up with TRBD1. The CDR3 spans 14 residues. Per germline, CDR1 SEHNR and CDR2 FQNEAQ (reference sequence). Trimming took 6 bases from V and 1 from J; bases not matched to a gene: 5.

This clonotype was found many times. The chain uses TRBV20-1 and TRBJ1-5; D ambiguous. The CDR3 sequence is 14 residues long. Between the trimmed V and J ends, which lost 3 bases and 8 bases, there was a span of 17 bases. Germline loops: CDR1 DFQATT, CDR2 SNEGSKA (reference sequence). The CDR3 bases are TGCAGTGCTAGTCAGTCGGGAAGAAAGGAGCCCCAGCATTTT. It translates to CSASQSGRKEPQHF.

This clonotype was seen at least ten times. This chain joins TRBV5-1 and TRBJ1-1; D may be TRBD1 (6 bases). This CDR3 has 16 residues. Trimming took 4 bases from V and 0 from J, leaving 16 bases between them. Germline assignment: CDR1 SGHRS and CDR2 YFSETQ. Here the CDR3 DNA reads TGCGCCAGCAGCCGCTCAGGACAGAACATGAACACTGAAGCTTTCTTT. This codes for CASSRSGQNMNTEAFF.

This clonotype was seen ten or more times. V is TRBV20-1 and J is TRBJ2-7, with D unclear. Trimming shortened V by 6 bases and J by 0 bases, and 15 bases separated the two germline ends. CDR3 length equals 14 residues. From germline, CDR1 is DFQATT and CDR2 SNEGSKA (reference sequence). This CDR3 reads CSASPPYNSYEQYF. For the CDR3, the DNA is TGCAGTGCCTCCCCGCCCTACAACTCCTACGAGCAGTACTTC.

The J gene is TRBJ2-3, the V gene TRBV5-1; D unresolved. Germline values: CDR1 SGHRS, CDR2 YFSETQ. The CDR3 is 15 amino acids. V was pared by 4 bases and J by 0 bases, with 12 bases between. CDR3 nucleotide sequence: TGCGCCAGCAGCCCGGCGATAGTCAGCACAGATACGCAGTATTTT. It is translated as CASSPAIVSTDTQYF.

This clonotype was seen many times. The CDR3 protein is CASSLPDNYGYTF. CDR3 nucleotides: TGTGCCAGCAGCTTGCCAGATAACTATGGCTACACCTTC. This chain uses TRBV5-6 with TRBJ1-2; D is uncertain. Germline V lookup: CDR1 SGHDT, CDR2 YYEEEE. The V end was cut by 1 base, the J end by 1 base, with 5 bases between. The CDR3 totals 13 residues.

This clonotype was detected a few times. The CDR3, as DNA: TGCAGTGCTAGAGATAGGGAACTTAACACCGGGGAGCTGTTTTTT. Protein sequence: CSARDRELNTGELFF. The chain links TRBV20-1 to TRBJ2-2; D gene uncertain. V was clipped by 0 bases and J by 2 bases, with 10 bases between them. Per the germline V gene, CDR1 is DFQATT and CDR2 is SNEGSKA (reference sequence). The CDR3 is 15 residues long.

The rearrangement links TRBV7-2 to TRBJ1-1; D not certain. The germline V and J ends were trimmed by 4 bases and 4 bases, with 10 bases remaining between them. This CDR3 spans 13 amino acids. Germline assignment: CDR1 SGHTA and CDR2 FQGNSA. CDR3 sequence: CASSSHWTTEAFF. As DNA, the CDR3 is TGTGCCAGCAGCTCACATTGGACCACTGAAGCTTTCTTT.